These 16 T cell receptor beta chains came from one sample sequenced in a study of T cell repertoires in cytomegalovirus infection. TCRdb re-called the reads through MiXCR, storing one row per CDR3 protein. The profile covers hundreds of thousands of distinct CDR3 sequences, with approximately 24% appearing a single time and less than 10% taken by the ten largest. What was sequenced was CD8+ T cells from PBMCs. All receptors derive from a human donor in good health (CMV status not recorded). Some clones in this sample may be carry-over from other donors' samples.

This clonotype was observed a few times. The chain employs TRBV9 and TRBJ1-5; D is undetermined. V gave up 0 bases and J gave up 1 base, with 8 bases separating them. The CDR3 totals 15 residues. Per germline, CDR1 SGDLS and CDR2 YYNGEE. The CDR3 DNA reads TGTGCCAGCAGCGTAGATCCGGGAAGCAATCAGCCCCAGCATTTT. As protein: CASSVDPGSNQPQHF. Using reference TRBV9 and TRBJ1-5 for the parts outside the CDR3, the full variable domain is DSGVTQTPKHLITATGQRVTLRCSPRSGDLSVYWYQQSLDQGLQFLIQYYNGEERAKGNILERFSAQQFPDLHSELNLSSLELGDSALYFCASSVDPGSNQPQHFGDGTRLSIL.

Only a few counts were recorded for this clonotype. The chain employs TRBV7-2 and TRBJ1-1; TRBD1 aligns across 7 bases. V shed 2 bases, J shed 3 bases, and the junction held 6 bases outside the gene matches. Germline V gives CDR1 SGHTA, CDR2 FQGNSA. The CDR3 covers 15 residues. This CDR3 is CASSLFDREDTEAFF. Written as DNA, the CDR3 is TGTGCCAGCAGCTTATTCGACAGGGAGGACACTGAAGCTTTCTTT.

Concerning this clonotype: With a much larger clone just one base away, this may be a read error. The chain has TRBV7-6 and TRBJ1-1, with a tentative D call TRBD1 (6 bases). Trimming took 2 bases from V and 6 from J, leaving 13 bases between them. The CDR3 contains 14 residues. Germline CDR1 is SGHVS and CDR2 is FNYEAQ. CDR3 sequence (DNA): TGTGCCAGCAGCTTAAACAGGGCAAGCTCTGAAGCTTTCTTT. Its protein product is CASSLNRASSEAFF.

This clonotype was recorded at least ten times. This sequence joins TRBV7-8 and TRBJ2-3; 9 bases match TRBD2. In germline, CDR1 is SGHVS, CDR2 FQNEAQ. CDR3 length equals 17 residues. The V and J ends lost 4 bases and 6 bases, in that order; junction bases with no gene match: 14. The CDR3 coding sequence is TGTGCCAGCAGCTCGCCGGGACTAGCTCCCTTCGAGGATACGCAGTATTTT. Protein sequence: CASSSPGLAPFEDTQYF.

This clonotype was observed a few times. The chain combines TRBV7-8 with TRBJ2-7; D is possibly TRBD1 or TRBD2 (5 bases each). Trimming cost V 10 bases and J 2 bases, with 15 bases left between them. The CDR3 loop spans 13 amino acids. Germline lookup yields CDR1 SGHVS and CDR2 FQNEAQ. CDR3 bases: TGTGCCACCATGCATGGGGGAGCCTACGAGCAGTACTTC. Its protein is CATMHGGAYEQYF. The full variable domain, in which reference TRBV7-8 and TRBJ2-7 provide the parts outside the CDR3, is GAGVSQSPRYKVAKRGQDVALRCDPISGHVSLFWYQQALGQGPEFLTYFQNEAQLDKSGLPSDRFFAERPEGSVSTLKIQRTQQEDSAVYLCATMHGGAYEQYFGPGTRLTVT.

This clonotype was observed many times. V and J are TRBV7-6 and TRBJ2-1; maybe TRBD2 (6 bases). CDR1 is SGHVS, CDR2 FNYEAQ, per germline. The CDR3 sequence is 16 residues long. Trimming cost V 5 bases and J 10 bases, with 24 bases left between them. In DNA, the CDR3 is TGTGCCAGCAGCCCCGGGAGAGGGTCCGACAAGAGAGAGCAGTTCTTC. Encoded protein: CASSPGRGSDKREQFF.

This clonotype was seen a few times. The chain employs TRBV23-1 and TRBJ1-4, with no clear D. TRBV23-1 belongs to the ORF category, with a function that is uncertain. The V end was cut by 0 bases, the J end by 2 bases, with 13 bases between. The CDR3 runs to 17 residues. The DNA of the CDR3 is TGCGCCAGCAGTCAATCGCAACTGTCCTGCACTAATGAAAAACTGTTTTTT. This gives the protein CASSQSQLSCTNEKLFF.

This chain connects TRBV19 to TRBJ1-5; 7 bases are shared with TRBD1. The CDR3 runs 15 residues. Unmatched junction bases numbered 5, after V lost 4 bases and J lost 2 bases. Germline CDR1 reads LNHDA; CDR2 reads SQIVND (reference sequence). CDR3 nucleotides: TGTGCCAGTAGTAACGACAGGGATGGCAATCAGCCCCAGCATTTT. This gives the protein CASSNDRDGNQPQHF. Based on the CDR3 plus reference TRBV19 and TRBJ1-5, the full variable domain is DGGITQSPKYLFRKEGQNVTLSCEQNLNHDAMYWYRQDPGQGLRLIYYSQIVNDFQKGDIAEGYSVSREKKESFPLTVTSAQKNPTAFYLCASSNDRDGNQPQHFGDGTRLSIL.

There are many counts of this clonotype. This sequence joins TRBV7-6 and TRBJ2-2; 8 bases map to TRBD2. The CDR3 runs 17 residues. Germline CDR1 and CDR2: SGHVS and FNYEAQ. V shed 7 bases and J 1 base; nucleotides not matched to a gene: 11. CDR3 protein: CASTVGRGAVNTGELFF. CDR3 in DNA: TGTGCCAGCACCGTCGGGCGGGGGGCAGTGAACACCGGGGAGCTGTTTTTT.

In its sample, this clonotype was seen a few times. The chain carries TRBV2 and TRBJ2-3, with 8 positions matching TRBD1. With V trimmed by 8 bases and J by 3 bases, 13 bases remained unmatched. The CDR3 runs 16 residues. The germline V gene encodes CDR1 SNHLY and CDR2 FYNNEI. The CDR3 protein is CASEDRDLRGTDTQYF. In DNA, the CDR3 is TGTGCCAGCGAGGACAGGGACTTGAGGGGGACAGATACGCAGTATTTT.

The rearrangement uses TRBV6-5 and TRBJ1-1, with D uncertain. Per the germline V gene, CDR1 is MNHEY and CDR2 is SVGAGI. This CDR3 is 14 amino acids long. Trimming took 0 bases from V and 1 from J, leaving 6 bases between them. The CDR3 protein is CASSYSNPNTEAFF. CDR3 bases: TGTGCCAGCAGTTACTCGAATCCGAACACTGAAGCTTTCTTT.

This clonotype was counted a few times. The chain combines TRBV7-9 with TRBJ1-2; D perhaps matches TRBD1 (6 bases). This CDR3 is 15 amino acids long. CDR1 is SEHNR, CDR2 FQNEAQ, per germline (reference sequence). The V end was cut by 4 bases, the J end by 4 bases, with 16 bases between. In nucleotides, the CDR3 is TGTGCCAGCAGCTCGGGAGACTCAGGGGTCTATGGCTACACCTTC. This encodes CASSSGDSGVYGYTF.

Only a few counts were recorded for this clonotype. The chain combines TRBV19 with TRBJ2-6; possibly TRBD1 or TRBD2 for D (5 bases each). The germline V and J ends were trimmed by 6 bases and 0 bases, with 15 bases remaining between them. CDR1 is LNHDA and CDR2 is SQIVND in the germline V gene (reference sequence). The CDR3 length is 17 residues. In DNA form, the CDR3 reads TGTGCCAGTAGCCCCGGGACGTTCTTCTCTGGGGCCAACGTCCTGACTTTC. Encoded protein: CASSPGTFFSGANVLTF.

This clonotype was observed a handful of times. The rearrangement links TRBV28 to TRBJ2-7; TRBD1 is a possible D gene (5 bases). Trimming took off 4 bases at V and 0 bases at J, with 10 bases between the two ends. The CDR3 has 14 residues. Germline V gene sequence: CDR1 MDHEN, CDR2 SYDVKM. CDR3 bases: TGTGCCAGCAGTTCCCGGACAAGCTCCTACGAGCAGTACGTC. Its translation: CASSSRTSSYEQYV.

This clonotype has just a few counts. This rearrangement joins TRBV27 to TRBJ2-5; D gene unclear. CDR1 is MNHEY and CDR2 is SMNVEV in the germline V gene (reference sequence). The CDR3 totals 16 residues. Trimming left V 5 bases short and J 2 bases short, with 18 bases between. The chain's CDR3 is CASSPTDTRVQETQYF. CDR3 nucleotides: TGTGCCAGCAGTCCAACCGACACCCGAGTTCAAGAGACCCAGTACTTC.

The chain combines TRBV27 with TRBJ1-6; 7 nucleotides match TRBD1. The CDR3 runs to 16 residues. Germline CDR1 and CDR2: MNHEY and SMNVEV (reference sequence). V was clipped by 10 bases and J by 0 bases; unmatched bases: 9. CDR3 residues: CATATGKLSYNSPLHF. The CDR3, as DNA: TGTGCCACCGCGACAGGGAAGCTCTCCTATAATTCACCCCTCCACTTT.